A single T cell receptor beta chain is shown here with its context. Its matching antigen is unknown. This entry is derived from a study of T cell responses to AZD1222 COVID-19 vaccine. Study observations and caveats: With dominance at 160-218 and 743-854, vaccine-associated CD4 TCRs spanned spike. Repertoires in all cases were sampled only once the peak T cell response had passed.

Data came from immunoSEQ multiplex PCR; TCRdb stores just in-frame clones and leaves some out. The data show some 100,000 clones, about 87% seen once. The length of the CDR3 is 16 residues. Germline-derived CDR1 and CDR2 are SGHRS and YFSETQ. Germline trimming cut 3 bases from V and 7 bases from J; bases unmatched to any gene: 7. The chain couples TRBV5-1 to TRBJ1-6; the match to TRBD1 covers 10 bases. This TCR derives from an adult in good health. Here the sequenced sample was peripheral blood, taken on day 0 of AZD1222 vaccination. The chain's CDR3 is CASSWTGGSDNSPLHF. For the CDR3, the DNA is TGCGCCAGCAGCTGGACAGGGGGTTCTGACAATTCACCCCTCCACTTT.